This record concerns one T cell receptor (beta chain) sequence. Generated by immunoSEQ multiplex PCR, the TCRdb table keeps only in-frame clones and is missing some. The table records approximately 300,000 clones, roughly 84% of them present only once. These data originate in a study of blood T cell repertoires in COVID-19. V lost 2 bases to trimming and J lost 2 bases, with 11 bases between them. The CDR3 runs 15 residues. From germline, CDR1 is SGHTA and CDR2 FQGNSA. This TCR derives from a man between 45 and 60 years old with active or convalescent COVID-19. Specimen: peripheral blood. The rearrangement uses TRBV7-2 and TRBJ2-3; possibly TRBD2 for D (6 bases). This CDR3 is CASSLSRGTTDTQYF. DNA of the CDR3: TGTGCCAGCAGCTTAAGTCGGGGGACCACAGATACGCAGTATTTT.